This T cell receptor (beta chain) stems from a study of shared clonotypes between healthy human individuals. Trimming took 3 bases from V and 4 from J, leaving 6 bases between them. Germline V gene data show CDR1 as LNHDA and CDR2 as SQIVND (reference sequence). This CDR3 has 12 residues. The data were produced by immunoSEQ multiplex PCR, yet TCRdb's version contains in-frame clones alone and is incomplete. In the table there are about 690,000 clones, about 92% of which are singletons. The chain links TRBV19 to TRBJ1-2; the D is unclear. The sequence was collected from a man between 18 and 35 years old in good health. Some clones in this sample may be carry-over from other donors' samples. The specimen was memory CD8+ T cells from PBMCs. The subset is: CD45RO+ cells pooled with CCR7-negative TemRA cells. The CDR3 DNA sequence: TGTGCCAGTAGTATCTCCAGCTATGGCTACACCTTC. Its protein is CASSISSYGYTF.